This T cell receptor beta chain stems from a study of neurological immune-mediated disorders. Study-wide background: Relapsing-remitting patients made up about 90% of the roughly 35 multiple sclerosis patients, and secondary progressive patients made up 3.

Time point meaning: longitudinal time-point 3. This clonotype occurred many times. Using its own MiXCR run on the 5' RACE reads, TCRdb lists one record per CDR3 protein. The sample comprises tens of thousands of distinct CDR3 sequences, 4.3% of which are singletons, and over 5.5% rests with the top ten. Sequencing used PBMCs. The source of this sequence is a woman aged 60-75 years with multiple sclerosis.

CDR3 coding DNA: TGCGCCAGCAGCCAATTGGCGGACAGACTCTCCCATGGCTACACCTTC. The encoded protein is CASSQLADRLSHGYTF. The J gene is TRBJ1-2, the V gene TRBV5-1, with a possible D match to TRBD1 (6 bases). The CDR3 runs to 16 residues. Germline lookup yields CDR1 SGHRS and CDR2 YFSETQ. V was pared by 4 bases and J by 6 bases, with 22 bases between.